In this sample, the clone carrying this T cell receptor (beta chain) turned up many times. Its antigen is currently unknown. The data are from a study of T-cell reconstitution after alpha-beta-depleted transplantation in children. CDR3 length equals 14 residues. Germline V gene sequence: CDR1 SGHDT, CDR2 YYEEEE. V lost 5 bases and J lost 2; bases outside the gene matches: 5. Findings of the study overall: Alpha-beta T cells present about two months after transplant were reported to originate from several hundred expanded graft clones. Newly produced T cells mostly provided counts and TCRbeta diversity after one year, as hyperexpanded clones declined. Some patients' high day-60 TCRbeta diversity was traced to surviving recipient T cells and thymic progenitors.

It was with unique molecular identifiers that the TCRbeta library was prepared. TCRdb re-called the PCR reads through MiXCR, storing one row per CDR3 protein. The repertoire holds hundreds of thousands of distinct CDR3 sequences, with roughly a tenth as singletons. The rearrangement links TRBV5-6 to TRBJ2-7, with 9 positions matching TRBD1. The sequenced sample was PBMCs, obtained before TCRalphabeta/CD19-depleted stem cell transplant. The receptor was isolated from a boy in the first two years of life with acute myeloid leukemia, due to receive a stem cell transplant. This CDR3 reads CASRFRDRAYEQYF. The DNA of the CDR3 is TGTGCCAGCAGGTTCCGGGACAGGGCCTACGAGCAGTACTTC.